This T cell receptor (beta chain) was observed in a study of OX40 agonist ivuxolimab in advanced cancers. The CDR3 covers 15 residues. V was trimmed by 2 bases and J by 0 bases, leaving 10 bases between them. Germline CDR1 SGHVS, CDR2 FQNEAQ. As concerns this clone: What it binds is not known.

Baseline, cycle 4 day 1, and cycle 7 day 1 were the blood sampling points. Study findings and constraints: The mean number of expanded clones was higher in CD8+ T cells than in CD4+. Partly responding patients at 0.1-3.0 mg/kg showed some of the smallest clonal expansion.

Assay used: immunoSEQ multiplex PCR; TCRdb lists only in-frame clones, some missing. The sample holds tens of thousands of clones; 80% to 90% are singletons and the top ten take 9.5% to 10%. This chain links TRBV7-8 with TRBJ1-1; D unclear. The TCR comes from an adult with an advanced solid tumor such as melanoma, head and neck, liver or kidney cancer. Sequencing used CD4+ or CD8+ T cells sorted from blood, obtained in a trial of the OX40 agonist ivuxolimab. The CDR3 loop is CASSLRGTLNTEAFF. The CDR3 coding sequence is TGTGCCAGCAGCTTACGGGGAACCCTGAACACTGAAGCTTTCTTT. The complete variable domain, with remaining parts taken from reference TRBV7-8 and TRBJ1-1, reads GAGVSQSPRYKVAKRGQDVALRCDPISGHVSLFWYQQALGQGPEFLTYFQNEAQLDKSGLPSDRFFAERPEGSVSTLKIQRTQQEDSAVYLCASSLRGTLNTEAFFGQGTRLTVV.